These 6 T cell receptor beta chains share one sample of origin, sequenced in a study of T cell repertoires in cytomegalovirus infection. MiXCR, applied by TCRdb to the reads, yields one record per CDR3 protein. The sample records 250,000 to 300,000 distinct CDR3 sequences, about 25% being singletons. The specimen was PBMCs. The receptors were gathered from a human donor in good health (CMV status not recorded). Some clones in this sample may be carry-over from other donors' samples.

The rearrangement uses TRBV6-2 or TRBV6-3 and TRBJ1-1; D might be TRBD1 (5 bases). This CDR3 has 14 residues. Germline V lookup: CDR1 MNHEY, CDR2 SVGEGT. Trimming took 4 bases from V and 0 from J, leaving 9 bases between them. The DNA of the CDR3 is TGTGCCAGCAGTTGGGGCGGATTGAACACTGAAGCTTTCTTT. Encoded protein: CASSWGGLNTEAFF.

This clonotype was seen a handful of times. The gene calls are TRBV14 and TRBJ2-7, with D possibly being TRBD1 (5 bases). The germline gives CDR1 SGHDN, CDR2 FVKESK. This CDR3 is built from 16 residues. Trimming stripped 2 bases from V and 4 bases from J, with 18 bases between. The CDR3 reads CASSQLPLTVGYEQYF. The CDR3 DNA sequence: TGTGCCAGCAGCCAACTTCCTTTGACAGTTGGGTACGAGCAGTACTTC.

This clonotype was recorded many times. CDR3 DNA: TGTGCCAGCAGCTTAGCGGCTAGCAATGAGCAGTTCTTC. Encoded protein: CASSLAASNEQFF. The rearrangement links TRBV7-6 to TRBJ2-1, with no clear D. The length of the CDR3 is 13 residues. Per germline, CDR1 SGHVS and CDR2 FNYEAQ. V gave up 0 bases and J gave up 6 bases, with 6 bases separating them.

The genes are TRBV7-2 and TRBJ1-1, with D maybe TRBD1 (6 bases). In germline, CDR1 is SGHTA, CDR2 FQGNSA. The length of the CDR3 is 14 residues. Trimming cost V 1 base and J 3 bases, with 9 bases left between them. The CDR3 region has the DNA TGTGCCAGCAGCTTAGAACAGGGATACACTGAAGCTTTCTTT. Residues: CASSLEQGYTEAFF.

A few counts support this clonotype. The V gene is TRBV6-6, the J gene TRBJ1-1, with D perhaps TRBD1 (6 bases). The V end was cut by 0 bases, the J end by 5 bases, with 10 bases between. The CDR3 extends over 14 amino acids. CDR1 MNHNY and CDR2 SVGAGI come from the germline V gene (reference sequence). The CDR3 DNA is TGTGCCAGCAGTTACTCTGGGGGCGCGACTGAAGCTTTCTTT. It specifies CASSYSGGATEAFF.

This rearrangement joins TRBV13 to TRBJ2-7; 7 bases agree with TRBD2. The CDR3 is made up of 13 amino acids. From germline, CDR1 is PRHDT and CDR2 FYEKMQ (reference sequence). V lost 5 bases to trimming and J lost 7 bases; unmatched junction nucleotides: 8. CDR3 nucleotide sequence: TGTGCCAGCAGCGGCCAGCGGGGAGGGGAGCAGTACTTC. Residues: CASSGQRGGEQYF.